A selection of T cell receptor beta chains follows, all from one sample in a study of control samples from healthy donors and cancer patients. Profiled with immunoSEQ multiplex PCR; TCRdb holds only in-frame clones, not every one. The table shows 80,000 to 100,000 clones, with around 80% occurring only once. Sequencing used blood. All receptors come from a woman aged 30 to 39 in good health. CDR3s include the opening cysteine and the closing phenylalanine or tryptophan. A D gene is named only where the DNA matches it firmly. The size field is filled for only some rows; it gives once, few, many or a size class.

size	D	J	V	DNA	CDR3
.	.	TRBJ1-5	TRBV23-1	TGCGCCAGCAGTCAATCTGGTCAGCCCCAGCATTTT	CASSQSGQPQHF
.	.	TRBJ1-2	TRBV10-3	TGTGCCGTGCGAGAGGGCAGAAACTATGGCTACACCTTC	CAVREGRNYGYTF
few	.	TRBJ1-5	TRBV4-2	TGTGCCAGCAGCCAAGGAAGGACGTCGCCCCAGCATTTT	CASSQGRTSPQHF
.	.	TRBJ1-2	TRBV12-3/TRBV12-4	TGTGCCAGCAGTTTCGGTCCAGCTAACGGCTACACCTTC	CASSFGPANGYTF
few	TRBD1	TRBJ1-6	TRBV10-1	TGCGCCAGCAAGACAGGGTTCTATAATTCACCCCTCCACTTT	CASKTGFYNSPLHF
few	.	TRBJ1-5	TRBV30	TGTGCCTGGAGTGTTGGGAGGGTCAATCAGCCCCAGCATTTT	CAWSVGRVNQPQHF
.	TRBD1	TRBJ1-2	TRBV9	TGTGCCAGCAGCGCTGACACAGGGGGTCGGGATGGCTACACCTTC	CASSADTGGRDGYTF
.	TRBD2	TRBJ2-1	TRBV3-1/TRBV3-2	TGTGCCAGCAGCCAAACCTATTCTTTTGGGCTAGCGGGGGGAGGTTCCTACAATGAGCAGTTCTTC	CASSQTYSFGLAGGGSYNEQFF
.	TRBD1	TRBJ1-4	TRBV18	TGTGCCAGCTCACTACAGGGGGCGAAAGAAAAACTGTTTTTT	CASSLQGAKEKLFF
few	.	TRBJ2-5	TRBV5-4	TGTGCCAGCAGCCCACATGGCGGTTTTGAGACCCAGTACTTC	CASSPHGGFETQYF
.	.	TRBJ1-1	TRBV19	TGTGCCAGTCGGCCCGGGCCCAGCACTGAAGCTTTCTTT	CASRPGPSTEAFF
.	.	TRBJ1-1	TRBV7-3	TGTGCCAGCAGCCGGACCTCGAACACTGAAGCTTTCTTT	CASSRTSNTEAFF
few	TRBD1	TRBJ1-5	TRBV7-2	TGTGCCAGCAGCTTAGAAGGCAGGGGGCGACTTCAGCCCCAGCATTTT	CASSLEGRGRLQPQHF
.	TRBD2	TRBJ2-1	TRBV14	TGTGCCAGCAGCCATACTAGCGGGGGTCGGTTCTTC	CASSHTSGGRFF
.	.	TRBJ1-3	TRBV5-1	TGCGCCAGCAGCTTGGATACCAGGGGCAGGCGATCTGGAAACACCATATATTTT	CASSLDTRGRRSGNTIYF
.	.	TRBJ1-1	TRBV19	TGTGCCAGTAGTTCCATCGACAGCCTTACTGAAGCTTTCTTT	CASSSIDSLTEAFF
once	.	TRBJ1-3	TRBV9	TGTGCCAGCAGCCCCACACCCTCCCAGGGGCTATCTGGAAACACCATATATTTT	CASSPTPSQGLSGNTIYF
.	TRBD2	TRBJ2-7	TRBV6-5	TGTGCCAGCAGGCTAGCGGTGCAATACGAGCAGTACTTC	CASRLAVQYEQYF
.	TRBD2	TRBJ2-3	TRBV10-1	TGCGCCAGCAGTGCGGTAGCGGGGGGGCGCACAGATACGCAGTATTTT	CASSAVAGGRTDTQYF
.	.	TRBJ2-7	TRBV27	TGTGCCAGCAGTTCCGGGACTCTACTCGAGCAGTACTTC	CASSSGTLLEQYF
.	.	TRBJ2-5	TRBV2	TGTGCCAGCAGTGAGTTTGTGGAGACCCAGTACTTC	CASSEFVETQYF
.	.	TRBJ1-5	TRBV6-5	TGTGCCAGCACTTTGTGGGATCATCAGCCCCAGCATTTT	CASTLWDHQPQHF
.	TRBD2	TRBJ2-2	TRBV7-8	TGTGCCAGCAGCTTTAGGGGGTTGACTAGCGGGGTGGGTGTGCTGTTTTTT	CASSFRGLTSGVGVLFF
.	TRBD2	TRBJ2-3	TRBV7-2	TGTGCCAGCAGCTTGGGGAGGGTCCTTTCGGATACGCAGTATTTT	CASSLGRVLSDTQYF
.	.	TRBJ2-7	TRBV30	TGTGCCTGGAGTGTTGCCGGCAGGTACGACGAGCAGTACTTC	CAWSVAGRYDEQYF
.	TRBD2	TRBJ2-3	TRBV5-6	TGTGCCAGCAGCTTGAGCGGAGCGGGGGGGCGACATACGCAGTATTTT	CASSLSGAGGRHTQYF
.	.	TRBJ2-7	TRBV5-1	TGCGCCAGCAGCTTGGAGGCGGGCCCCTACGAGCAGTACTTC	CASSLEAGPYEQYF
.	.	TRBJ1-6	TRBV2	TGTGCCGGCGGGACACAGTATAATTCACCCCTCCACTTT	CAGGTQYNSPLHF
.	TRBD1	TRBJ1-1	TRBV9	TGTGCCAGCAGCGTCGACAGGGACACTGAAGCTTTCTTT	CASSVDRDTEAFF
.	TRBD2	TRBJ2-7	TRBV4-3	TGCGCCAGCAGCCAAGGGCTAGCGGGGACCTACGAGCAGTACTTC	CASSQGLAGTYEQYF
few	.	TRBJ2-2	TRBV27	TGTGCCAGCATGTCTCAAAACACCGGGGAGCTGTTTTTT	CASMSQNTGELFF
.	.	TRBJ2-3	TRBV5-1	TGCGCCAGCAGCTTGACCGGTATCGCAGATACGCAGTATTTT	CASSLTGIADTQYF
few	.	TRBJ1-4	TRBV7-8	TGTGCCAGCAGCTTAGATCCCCGCGAAAAACTGTTTTTT	CASSLDPREKLFF
.	TRBD2	TRBJ2-5	TRBV9	TGTGCCAGCAGCCCACGGGGGGACCATCAGGAGACCCAGTACTTC	CASSPRGDHQETQYF
.	.	TRBJ1-1	TRBV5-1	TGCGCCAGCAGCATTAGGGGGGACACTGAAGCTTTCTTT	CASSIRGDTEAFF
.	.	TRBJ1-3	TRBV6-2/TRBV6-3	TGTGCCAGCAGTTACCCGGGACAATCCACCATATATTTT	CASSYPGQSTIYF
.	TRBD1	TRBJ1-1	TRBV6-5	TGTGCCAGCAGTTACAGGGGGCAAGACACTGAAGCTTTCTTT	CASSYRGQDTEAFF
.	TRBD1	TRBJ1-6	TRBV5-1	TGCGCCAGCAGCTTGGAAGTGGACAGGGCATTTTCACCCCTCCACTTT	CASSLEVDRAFSPLHF
.	.	TRBJ2-7	TRBV2	TGTGCCAGCAGTGAAGCGAGGGGGGAAGGGAGCGAGCAGTACTTC	CASSEARGEGSEQYF
.	.	TRBJ2-3	TRBV29-1	TGCAGCGTTGAAAAGGGGGATGGTGGCTCAGATACGCAGTATTTT	CSVEKGDGGSDTQYF
once	TRBD2	TRBJ2-3	TRBV29-1	TGCAGCGTTGAAGACACCGGGACTAGCTACACAGATACGCAGTATTTT	CSVEDTGTSYTDTQYF
.	.	TRBJ1-1	TRBV18	TGTGCCAGCTCACACCTGGAAGGGGAGGGCGCTTTCTTT	CASSHLEGEGAFF
once	.	TRBJ1-1	TRBV9	TGTGCCAGCAGCGTAGGGGGACGGCTGAACACTGAAGCTTTCTTT	CASSVGGRLNTEAFF
.	.	TRBJ2-3	TRBV27	TGTGCCAGCACCAATAGCCCGGGTACGCAGTATTTT	CASTNSPGTQYF
.	.	TRBJ2-5	TRBV14	TGTGCCAGCAGCCAAGTCCGAGAGACCCAGTACTTC	CASSQVRETQYF
.	TRBD1	TRBJ1-1	TRBV7-2	TGTGCCAGCAGCTATTTCCCGGAGGGGGCTAGAACTGAAGCTTTCTTT	CASSYFPEGARTEAFF
.	.	TRBJ1-3	TRBV27	TGTGCCAGCAGTTCGGGTGCCTCTGGAAACACCATATATTTT	CASSSGASGNTIYF
.	.	TRBJ2-2	TRBV19	TGTGCCAGTAGCCCAGGACAGAAGACCACCGGGGAGCTGTTTTTT	CASSPGQKTTGELFF
.	TRBD1	TRBJ2-5	TRBV6-5	TGTGCCAGCAGTTCGGGACAGCATCTCCAAGAGACCCAGTACTTC	CASSSGQHLQETQYF
.	.	TRBJ1-5	TRBV11-3	TGTGCCAGCAGCCCACAGGAGGGAAGCAATCAGCCCCAGCATTTT	CASSPQEGSNQPQHF
.	TRBD1	TRBJ1-6	TRBV5-1	TGCGCCAGCAGCTCCGGGACAGAAGGTTCACCCCTCCACTTT	CASSSGTEGSPLHF
.	.	TRBJ2-7	TRBV21-1	TGTGCCAGCAGCAAAGGGGTGGGTCCCTACGAGCAGTACTTC	CASSKGVGPYEQYF
.	TRBD1	TRBJ2-5	TRBV2	TGTGCCAGCAGTGAATTCACAGGGGACGAGACCCAGTACTTC	CASSEFTGDETQYF
.	.	TRBJ2-1	TRBV7-9	TGTGCCAGCAGCTTAGGGTGGGACGTCCCTTTGAGCTCCTACAATGAGCAGTTCTTC	CASSLGWDVPLSSYNEQFF
once	.	TRBJ2-5	TRBV11-2	TGTGCCAGCAGCCCCGATACGAGGACCGGCGAGACCCAGTACTTC	CASSPDTRTGETQYF
.	.	TRBJ2-3	TRBV5-1	TGCGCCAGCAGCTTGGAAGTGCCCACAGATACGCAGTATTTT	CASSLEVPTDTQYF
few	TRBD1	TRBJ2-3	TRBV11-3	TGTGCCAGCAGCCCAAGGACAGGGGGTACTACTACCACAGATACGCAGTATTTT	CASSPRTGGTTTTDTQYF
.	.	TRBJ1-1	TRBV5-1	TGCGCCAGCAGCTTGGATCCCTCGGGAGGGAACACTGAAGCTTTCTTT	CASSLDPSGGNTEAFF
.	TRBD1	TRBJ1-5	TRBV30	TGTGCCTGGAGTCCGGGACAGCAGAATCAGCCCCAGCATTTT	CAWSPGQQNQPQHF